Listed below are T cell receptor beta chains from one sample, sequenced in a study of OX40 agonist ivuxolimab in advanced cancers. Here immunoSEQ multiplex PCR was the method, and the copy in TCRdb shows in-frame clones only, minus some. This table has 65,000 to 70,000 clones, 80% to 90% appearing once. The material sequenced was CD4+ or CD8+ T cells sorted from blood, taken in a trial of the OX40 agonist ivuxolimab. Every receptor here comes from an adult with an advanced solid tumor such as melanoma, head and neck, liver or kidney cancer. Both conserved end residues are part of each CDR3. Fields, in order: clone size, V gene, CDR3 protein. Rows give clone size only sometimes, using once, few, many, or a class for an expanded clone.

few | TRBV5-4 | CASSLGSGGYTF
NA | TRBV5-6 | CASSLRGLKLYEQYF
NA | TRBV13 | CASSPRTGSNEQYF
NA | TRBV7-8 | CASSPPSSASTDTQYF
NA | TRBV6-6 | CASRAGSEAFF
NA | TRBV11-2 | CASSPRLAGVYNEQFF
NA | TRBV19 | CASRTSGGPGELFF
NA | TRBV27 | CASSLAGTGTEAFF
few | TRBV30 | CAWDSIQGTEAFF
NA | TRBV30 | CAWSVGRNTEAFF
NA | TRBV28 | CASSFHRGGDTEAFF
NA | TRBV7-9 | CASSLVVKVTNTEAFF
NA | TRBV7-3 | CASSLNRGATEAFF
NA | TRBV19 | CASRVAPSEAFF
NA | TRBV4-2 | CASSQVPGRETGNTIYF
NA | TRBV29-1 | CSVEGGRTEAFF
NA | TRBV9 | CASQAFEGSYEQYF
once | TRBV27 | CASSLLGTDTQYF
few | TRBV19 | CASSIGDRAYEQYF
NA | TRBV29-1 | CSVVSTGKEQYF
NA | TRBV7-9 | CASSSGLAGGSYEQYF
NA | TRBV19 | CASSIRPGRVNEKLFF
NA | TRBV5-4 | CASSPSGGLYNEQFF
once | TRBV27 | CASSLGLYFEQYF
NA | TRBV7-9 | CASSSIRPSSNYGYTF
NA | TRBV14 | CASSQDLIGLAGENEQFF
NA | TRBV12-2 | CASRRISELLAGGLAKNIQYF
NA | TRBV9 | CASSFGTSGRDTQYF
NA | TRBV13 | CASSEFGQVYEQYF